The next 5 T cell receptor beta chains were all read from a single sample in a study of cytomegalovirus exposure and HLA in healthy donors. The PCR used 60 Vbeta and 13 Jbeta primers. Sequencing used immunoSEQ multiplex PCR; TCRdb keeps in-frame clones, though not all of them. The data contain 80,000 to 95,000 clones, about 80% of them singletons. Sequencing used PBMCs. The receptors here all came from a female donor in good health and CMV-seronegative.

This clone was seen a few times. The V gene is TRBV5-6, the J gene TRBJ1-5, with a possible D match to TRBD1 (5 bases). CDR1 and CDR2 (germline): SGHDT, YYEEEE. This CDR3 region has 15 residues. Trimming took 4 bases from V and 0 from J, leaving 11 bases between them. This CDR3 reads CASSDSRVSNQPQHF. The CDR3 region has the DNA TGTGCCAGCAGCGACAGCAGGGTTAGCAATCAGCCCCAGCATTTT.

This clone was found a few times. The rearrangement links TRBV5-5 to TRBJ1-1; D gene ambiguous. CDR1 is SGHKS, CDR2 YYEKEE, per germline (reference sequence). This CDR3 has 17 amino acids. V was cut by 0 bases and J by 4 bases, with 19 bases left in between. The CDR3 loop is CASSLASTQMRSTEAFF. Here the CDR3 DNA reads TGTGCCAGCAGCTTGGCTTCGACTCAAATGAGGAGCACTGAAGCTTTCTTT.

This clone showed up just once. The chain has TRBV10-1 and TRBJ2-5, with 7 bases aligning to TRBD1. CDR1 and CDR2 from the germline V gene are WNHNN and SYGVQD (reference sequence). This CDR3 has 13 residues. The J segment lost 5 bases and the V segment lost 4 bases, leaving 4 bases of the junction unmatched. The CDR3 coding sequence is TGCGCCAGCAGTGCCGACAGGGTGGAGACCCAGTACTTC. It codes for CASSADRVETQYF.

V usage is TRBV5-4 and J usage is TRBJ1-4, with 7 positions matching TRBD1. The CDR3 extends over 12 amino acids. V dropped 4 bases and J dropped 8; count of bases not matched to a gene: 2. Germline CDR1 SGHNT, CDR2 YYREEE (reference sequence). For the CDR3, the DNA is TGTGCCAGCAGCGTCAGGGGGGAAAAACTGTTTTTT. The encoded protein is CASSVRGEKLFF.

On this clone: The junction departs from germline at one end; a sequencing error may be responsible. The chain couples TRBV7-7 to TRBJ2-3; 8 bases agree with TRBD2. The CDR3 contains 16 residues. Germline lookup yields CDR1 SSHAT and CDR2 FNYEAQ (reference sequence). CDR3 protein: CASSLGRGDPHYTQYF. In DNA, the CDR3 is TGTGCTAGCAGCTTAGGGCGGGGGGACCCCCATTATACGCAGTATTTT.